Described below is a single T cell receptor (beta chain) sequence and its context. The sample originates from a study of T cells in Graves' hyperthyroidism and ophthalmopathy. Across the whole study: Peripheral blood collection took place at initial diagnosis, before any treatment.

Patients aged 18 to 65 had newly diagnosed hyperthyroidism that had lasted under 2 months. TCR beta CDR3 sequences were amplified from RNA transcripts. A first-round RT-PCR of the TCR CDR3 used the HTBI primer set. One entry per CDR3 protein, called by TCRdb with MiXCR from the multiplex PCR reads. In the table there are about 280,000 distinct CDR3 sequences, less than 30% of which are singletons. What was sequenced was blood. This receptor was identified in a middle-aged man with Graves' hyperthyroidism that later progressed to Graves' ophthalmopathy.

As DNA, the CDR3 is TGTGCCAGCCTGAGCTCCTACGAGCAGTACTTC. Translation: CASLSSYEQYF. The V gene is TRBV7-8, the J gene TRBJ2-7; D not certain. V shed 8 bases and J shed 0 bases, with 5 bases lying between them. Per the germline V gene, CDR1 is SGHVS and CDR2 is FQNEAQ. CDR3 size: 11 residues.